This TCR beta chain derives from a study of radiotherapy plus CTLA-4 blockade in lung cancer. The CDR3 totals 12 residues. Germline lookup yields CDR1 SGHTS and CDR2 YDEGEE. Between the trimmed V and J ends, which lost 4 bases and 4 bases, there was a span of 9 bases. This clone occurred a few times. A much larger clone lies one base from this, so it may be a read error. The same CDR3 also results from other DNA sequences found in this sample. The protocol was immunoSEQ multiplex PCR, while the TCRdb copy is restricted to in-frame clones and leaves out a portion. The sample lists 90,000 to 100,000 clones, roughly 74% seen once, with roughly 2.8% in the top ten.

The TCR comes from a human donor with non-small cell lung cancer who had a partial response to radiotherapy plus ipilimumab. Some clones in this sample may be carry-over from other donors' samples. The sample in question was peripheral blood, obtained from a patient treated with radiotherapy plus ipilimumab. The chain combines TRBV5-8 with TRBJ2-7, with D perhaps matching TRBD1 (5 bases). The CDR3 bases are TGTGCCAGCAGCCCCCAGGGTTACGAGCAGTACTTC. It yields the protein CASSPQGYEQYF.